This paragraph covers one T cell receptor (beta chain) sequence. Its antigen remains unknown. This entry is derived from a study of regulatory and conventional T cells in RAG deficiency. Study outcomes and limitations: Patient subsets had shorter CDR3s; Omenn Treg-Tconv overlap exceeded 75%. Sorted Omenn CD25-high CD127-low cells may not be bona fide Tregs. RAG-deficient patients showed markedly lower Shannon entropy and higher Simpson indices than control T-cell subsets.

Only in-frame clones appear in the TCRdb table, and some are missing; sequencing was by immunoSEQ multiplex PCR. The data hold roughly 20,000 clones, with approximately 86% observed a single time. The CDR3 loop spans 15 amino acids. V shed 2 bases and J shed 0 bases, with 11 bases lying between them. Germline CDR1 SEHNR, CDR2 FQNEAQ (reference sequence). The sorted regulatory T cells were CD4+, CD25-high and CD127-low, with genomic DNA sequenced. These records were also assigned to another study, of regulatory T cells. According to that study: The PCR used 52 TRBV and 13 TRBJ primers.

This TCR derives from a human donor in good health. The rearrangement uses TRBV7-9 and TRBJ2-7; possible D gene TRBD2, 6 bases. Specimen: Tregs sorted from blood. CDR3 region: CASSLNSAGSYEQYF. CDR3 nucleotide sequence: TGTGCCAGCAGCTTAAATTCAGCGGGCTCCTACGAGCAGTACTTC.